The 5 T cell receptor beta chains below come from one sample, sequenced in a study of shared clonotypes between healthy human individuals. Measured with immunoSEQ multiplex PCR; TCRdb has only the in-frame clones, and not every one. This sample has approximately 2.3 million clones, with 85% to 95% found just once. Material for sequencing was naive CD4+ T cells from PBMCs. Regarding subset: CD45RA+ positively selected. These receptors were collected from a man aged 18-30 years in good health. Some clones in this sample may be carry-over from other donors' samples.

The DNA for the CDR3 is TGTGCCAGCAGCTTAGCTGGCCAGGGAGTCAGAGATACGCAGTATTTT. This gives the protein CASSLAGQGVRDTQYF. J is TRBJ2-3 and V is TRBV7-2; TRBD1 or TRBD2 may be the D gene (5 bases each). V was pared by 0 bases and J by 5 bases, with 15 bases between. The CDR3 totals 16 residues. The germline gives CDR1 SGHTA, CDR2 FQGNSA. Variable domain in full (rest from reference TRBV7-2 and TRBJ2-3): GAGVSQSPSNKVTEKGKDVELRCDPISGHTALYWYRQSLGQGLEFLIYFQGNSAPDKSGLPSDRFSAERTGGSVSTLTIQRTQQEDSAVYLCASSLAGQGVRDTQYFGPGTRLTVL.

CDR3 coding DNA: TGTGCCAGCAGCTCGATGACAGACATCATAGAAGCTTTCTTT. Protein product: CASSSMTDIIEAFF. The chain is built from TRBV5-4 and TRBJ1-1; D possibly corresponds to TRBD1 (5 bases). Per the germline V gene, CDR1 is SGHNT and CDR2 is YYREEE (reference sequence). The CDR3 length is 14 residues. Trimming took 3 bases from V and 8 from J, leaving 17 bases between them.

Comments on this clone: Other DNA sequences within the sample encode an identical CDR3. DNA for the CDR3: TGTGCCAGCAGCCGACAGGGAGGCTACAATGAGCAGTTCTTC. It is translated as CASSRQGGYNEQFF. V usage is TRBV6-4 and J usage is TRBJ2-1; D possibly corresponds to TRBD1 (7 bases). Trimming removed 6 bases at V and 3 bases at J, with 12 bases between. The CDR3 has 14 residues. Germline V lookup: CDR1 MRHNA, CDR2 SNTAGT.

V usage is TRBV30 and J usage is TRBJ2-5; D is unresolved. Per germline, CDR1 GTSNPN and CDR2 SVGIG (reference sequence). This CDR3 comprises 14 residues. V lost 0 bases and J 2 bases, leaving 10 bases between the germline ends. The CDR3 DNA reads as TGTGCCTGGAGTGTACGACCGGTACAAGAGACCCAGTACTTC. Amino acids: CAWSVRPVQETQYF. Drawing the rest from reference TRBV30 and TRBJ2-5, the complete variable domain is SQTIHQWPATLVQPVGSPLSLECTVEGTSNPNLYWYRQAAGRGLQLLFYSVGIGQISSEVPQNLSASRPQDRQFILSSKKLLLSDSGFYLCAWSVRPVQETQYFGPGTRLLVL.

This clone was seen a single time. The identical CDR3 is also encoded by other nucleotide sequences in the sample. The chain has TRBV28 and TRBJ1-5; maybe TRBD1 (5 bases). CDR1 is MDHEN and CDR2 is SYDVKM in the germline V gene. Trimming pared 4 bases from V and 2 bases from J, leaving 12 bases between. The CDR3 covers 15 residues. The CDR3 protein is CASSSRGGGNQPQHF. The CDR3 DNA reads TGTGCCAGCAGTTCCCGGGGGGGTGGCAATCAGCCCCAGCATTTT.